These 12 T cell receptor beta chains were all obtained from the same sample, sequenced in a study of blood T cell repertoires in COVID-19. Using immunoSEQ multiplex PCR, the repertoire was profiled, and TCRdb retains in-frame clones only, with some absent. The sample has fewer than 250,000 clones, roughly 84% seen once. Sequenced material: PBMCs or T cells enriched from blood (not recorded which). Source of these receptors: a man in his thirties or forties in a cohort exposed to, infected with or recovered from COVID-19 (not recorded which).

The rearrangement joins TRBV6-6 to TRBJ2-3, with 10 positions matching TRBD2. The CDR3 has 16 amino acids. Trimming removed 4 bases from V and 4 bases from J; junction bases left unmatched: 8. Germline V gene sequence: CDR1 MNHNY, CDR2 SVGAGI (reference sequence). Written as DNA, the CDR3 is TGTGCCAGCAGTTTGGGTCCTAGCGGGAGCGCAGATACGCAGTATTTT. The encoded protein is CASSLGPSGSADTQYF.

This clone was detected once. The J gene is TRBJ2-5, the V gene TRBV6-5; D may be TRBD1 (6 bases). Per the germline V gene, CDR1 is MNHEY and CDR2 is SVGAGI. Trimming took off 6 bases at V and 1 base at J, with 15 bases between the two ends. The CDR3 is 15 residues long. The CDR3 here is CASSPYRDLQETQYF. For the CDR3, the DNA is TGTGCCAGCAGCCCCTACAGGGATCTCCAAGAGACCCAGTACTTC.

The chain recombines TRBV28 with TRBJ1-3; D gene unclear. The germline V and J ends were trimmed by 5 bases and 0 bases, with 14 bases remaining between them. Per the germline V gene, CDR1 is MDHEN and CDR2 is SYDVKM. The CDR3 covers 16 residues. CDR3 residues: CASSPRRVLSGNTIYF. The CDR3 DNA follows: TGTGCCAGCAGTCCAAGGAGGGTCCTCTCTGGAAACACCATATATTTT.

The CDR3 sequence: CATSRDSGLYEQYF. The CDR3 nucleotides are TGTGCCACCAGCAGAGATTCGGGACTCTACGAGCAGTACTTC. This chain connects TRBV15 to TRBJ2-7, with D possibly TRBD2 on 6 matching bases. The V end lost 0 bases, the J end lost 3 bases, and 9 bases lay between the germline ends. From germline, CDR1 is LNHNV and CDR2 YYDKDF (reference sequence). The CDR3 has 14 residues.

V is TRBV10-3 and J is TRBJ1-1, with D possibly matching TRBD1 (6 bases). Germline-derived CDR1 and CDR2 are ENHRY and SYGVKD. This CDR3 is built from 17 residues. V dropped 0 bases and J dropped 0 bases, with 14 bases sitting between them. The DNA for the CDR3 is TGTGCCATCAGTGAGTCCCCGACAGGAGTTATGAACACTGAAGCTTTCTTT. It specifies CAISESPTGVMNTEAFF.

The V call is TRBV7-9, the J call TRBJ1-3; TRBD1 might be the D (5 bases). V was pared by 11 bases and J by 7 bases, with 24 bases between. The germline CDR1 and CDR2 sequences are SEHNR and FQNEAQ (reference sequence). There are 15 residues in the CDR3. CDR3: CAVPPATAWGNTIYF. DNA of the CDR3: TGTGCCGTCCCACCCGCGACCGCTTGGGGCAACACCATATATTTT.

V gene TRBV11-3 combines with J gene TRBJ2-2; 9 bases align to TRBD1. Germline values: CDR1 SGHNT, CDR2 YENEEA. Losses at the gene ends were 5 bases for V and 6 bases for J; bases not matched to a gene: 4. The CDR3 consists of 14 residues. The CDR3 DNA follows: TGTGCCAGCAGCCCCGGGACAGGGTCCGGGGAGCTGTTTTTT. It encodes CASSPGTGSGELFF.

This clone was found a few times. The chain recombines TRBV27 with TRBJ2-1; TRBD2 is a possible D gene (6 bases). The germline V gene has CDR1 MNHEY and CDR2 SMNVEV (reference sequence). There are 16 residues in the CDR3. The V end was cut by 3 bases, the J end by 1 base, with 13 bases between. In DNA form, the CDR3 reads TGTGCCAGCAGTTTTTATTTCCGGGGGTCCTACAATGAGCAGTTCTTC. It specifies CASSFYFRGSYNEQFF.

The CDR3 DNA reads TGTGCCAGCAGTTACTCGGGACACGGCAGGGATACGCAGTATTTT. This sequence encodes CASSYSGHGRDTQYF. This chain joins TRBV6-5 and TRBJ2-3; D perhaps matches TRBD1 (6 bases). There are 15 residues in the CDR3. In germline, CDR1 is MNHEY, CDR2 SVGAGI. The V end lost 0 bases, the J end lost 6 bases, and 13 bases lay between the germline ends.

CDR3 nucleotides: TGTGCCAGCAGCCACGGTACGGGACTAGCGGGCCGTTCCTACGAGCAGTACTTC. Its translation: CASSHGTGLAGRSYEQYF. The V call is TRBV3-1 (or the pseudogene TRBV3-2), the J call TRBJ2-7; 12 bases line up with TRBD2. CDR3 length equals 18 residues. The trim removed 3 bases at V and 1 base at J, leaving 10 bases unmatched. Per the germline V gene, CDR1 is LGHDT and CDR2 is YNNKEL (reference sequence).

The chain employs TRBV11-1 and TRBJ2-5, with D possibly matching TRBD2 (6 bases). V was trimmed by 5 bases and J by 5 bases, leaving 15 bases between them. Germline V lookup: CDR1 SGHAT, CDR2 FQDESV (reference sequence). CDR3 size: 14 residues. The CDR3 here is CASSPNRGWETQYF. DNA for the CDR3: TGTGCCAGCAGCCCCAATCGGGGGTGGGAGACCCAGTACTTC.

V is TRBV27 and J is TRBJ1-4, with D possibly TRBD1 on 5 matching bases. Between the trimmed V and J ends, which lost 2 bases and 7 bases, there was a span of 11 bases. Germline assignment: CDR1 MNHEY and CDR2 SMNVEV (reference sequence). This CDR3 has 14 residues. This CDR3 reads CASSLGAFGEKLFF. CDR3 in DNA: TGTGCCAGCAGTTTAGGGGCCTTTGGTGAAAAACTGTTTTTT.